These 20 T cell receptor beta chains were sequenced from one sample in a study of regulatory T cells in long-lasting Graves disease. Time point reported: newly diagnosed GD, antithyroid drugs for less than 3 months. After RNA was extracted from PBMCs, the TCR library was made from it. CDR3-region Arm-PCR and iRepertoire HTBI primers produced the TCR beta libraries. MiXCR, applied by TCRdb to the multiplex PCR reads, yields one record per CDR3 protein. The data contain over 500,000 distinct CDR3 sequences, roughly 15% of them singletons. In addition, the sample was reused for a study of T cells in Graves' hyperthyroidism and ophthalmopathy.

This sample comprised peripheral blood mononuclear cells (PBMCs), obtained at new diagnosis, from a patient treated with antithyroid drugs. All receptors come from a woman aged 25-40 years with Graves disease.

This clonotype showed up many times. This chain uses TRBV6-2 or TRBV6-3 with TRBJ1-4; perhaps TRBD1 as D (5 bases). Trimming removed 2 bases from V and 8 bases from J, with 12 bases in between. The CDR3 sequence is 14 residues long. Germline V gene sequence: CDR1 MNHEY, CDR2 SVGEGT. The CDR3 sequence: CASSYRGSDEKLFF. CDR3 sequence (DNA): TGTGCCAGCAGTTACAGGGGTTCGGACGAAAAACTGTTTTTT.

This clonotype was observed many times. The chain joins TRBV20-1 to TRBJ2-3, with D unclear. Trimming took off 5 bases at V and 6 bases at J, with 12 bases between the two ends. The CDR3 totals 12 residues. Germline V CDR1 and CDR2: DFQATT, SNEGSKA (reference sequence). The DNA for the CDR3 is TGCAGTGCTGGCGGACCGCGGGATACGCAGTATTTT. The encoded protein is CSAGGPRDTQYF.

This clonotype was seen more than once but under ten times. The V and J genes are TRBV7-9 and TRBJ2-7; D possibly corresponds to TRBD1 (5 bases). The germline V gene has CDR1 SEHNR and CDR2 FQNEAQ (reference sequence). V was clipped by 10 bases and J by 3 bases, with 13 bases between them. The CDR3 consists of 12 residues. CDR3 amino acids: CATKRGNYEQYF. The CDR3 DNA sequence: TGTGCCACAAAAAGGGGTAACTACGAGCAGTACTTC.

The chain is built from TRBV4-1 and TRBJ2-2; D could derive from TRBD1 or TRBD2 (6 bases each). With 2 bases removed from V and 6 bases from J, the gap between germline ends came to 16 bases. CDR3 length equals 16 residues. CDR1 and CDR2 from the germline V gene are MGHRA and YSYEKL. CDR3 in DNA: TGCGCCAGCAGCCAAACAACCGGGGGCTGGGCCGGGGAGCTGTTTTTT. Translated: CASSQTTGGWAGELFF.

The chain carries TRBV4-2 and TRBJ1-2; tentative D call: TRBD1 (6 bases). The germline V gene encodes CDR1 LGHNA and CDR2 YNFKEQ. The CDR3 has 12 residues. V was shortened by 7 bases and J by 7 bases, with 13 bases between the two germline ends. The CDR3 DNA reads as TGTGCCAGCACCTTAGGACAGAGTGGCTACACCTTC. Amino acids: CASTLGQSGYTF.

This clonotype was observed a few times. V and J are TRBV30 and TRBJ2-2, with D possibly TRBD1 on 5 matching bases. This CDR3 has 17 residues. Germline values: CDR1 GTSNPN, CDR2 SVGIG (reference sequence). V was cut by 3 bases and J by 4 bases, with 21 bases left in between. The CDR3 sequence: CAWSGSRTFGLTGELFF. The CDR3, as DNA: TGTGCCTGGAGCGGATCGCGGACATTCGGCCTCACCGGGGAGCTGTTTTTT.

This chain uses TRBV2 with TRBJ2-1; D assignment may be TRBD1 or TRBD2 (7 bases each). Germline V gene data show CDR1 as SNHLY and CDR2 as FYNNEI. There are 15 residues in the CDR3. V lost 7 bases and J lost 12, with 25 bases in between. The DNA of the CDR3 is TGTGCCAGCAATCCCCAAGGACAGGCCTCTAGCGGGCAGTTCTTC. Translated: CASNPQGQASSGQFF.

This clonotype was counted at least ten times. The chain combines TRBV15 with TRBJ2-3; no reliable D call. Germline V lookup: CDR1 LNHNV, CDR2 YYDKDF (reference sequence). The V end was cut by 0 bases, the J end by 1 base, with 11 bases between. This CDR3 is built from 16 residues. Here the CDR3 reads CATSRDRSTGTDTQYF. The CDR3 DNA reads TGTGCCACCAGCAGAGATAGGAGTACGGGCACAGATACGCAGTATTTT. The full variable domain, in which reference TRBV15 and TRBJ2-3 provide the parts outside the CDR3, is DAMVIQNPRYQVTQFGKPVTLSCSQTLNHNVMYWYQQKSSQAPKLLFHYYDKDFNNEADTPDNFQSRRPNTSFCFLDIRSPGLGDTAMYLCATSRDRSTGTDTQYFGPGTRLTVL.

This clonotype was found many times. This chain uses TRBV27 with TRBJ2-7, with 12 bases identical to TRBD2. Per the germline V gene, CDR1 is MNHEY and CDR2 is SMNVEV (reference sequence). The length of the CDR3 is 15 residues. Trimming cost V 6 bases and J 1 base; bases outside gene matches: 4. CDR3 amino acids: CASRGLAGGSYEQYF. The CDR3 nucleotides are TGTGCCAGCAGGGGGCTAGCGGGAGGGTCCTACGAGCAGTACTTC.

The J gene is TRBJ1-6, the V gene TRBV6-5; D is uncertain. This CDR3 comprises 15 residues. CDR1 is MNHEY, CDR2 SVGAGI, per germline. V dropped 3 bases and J dropped 7 bases, with 13 bases sitting between them. For the CDR3, the DNA is TGTGCCAGCAGTTATCGCAGTGGGTCGAATTCACCCCTCCACTTT. Translating gives CASSYRSGSNSPLHF.

This clonotype was detected a few times. The gene calls are TRBV30 and TRBJ2-7, with 11 nucleotides matching TRBD1. CDR3 length equals 16 residues. CDR1 is GTSNPN and CDR2 is SVGIG in the germline V gene (reference sequence). Losses at the gene ends were 6 bases for V and 1 base for J; bases not matched to a gene: 11. CDR3 bases: TGTGCCTGTACCGGGACAGGGGGTTGGGGGTCCTACGAGCAGTACTTC. This codes for CACTGTGGWGSYEQYF. Supplemented by reference TRBV30 and TRBJ2-7, the full variable domain reads SQTIHQWPATLVQPVGSPLSLECTVEGTSNPNLYWYRQAAGRGLQLLFYSVGIGQISSEVPQNLSASRPQDRQFILSSKKLLLSDSGFYLCACTGTGGWGSYEQYFGPGTRLTVT.

This clonotype occurred many times. The chain is built from TRBV27 and TRBJ1-1; a weak D match, TRBD1 (5 bases). The CDR3 covers 15 residues. Germline V gene lookup returns CDR1 MNHEY and CDR2 SMNVEV (reference sequence). V lost 3 bases, J lost 2 bases, and 13 bases lay in between. The CDR3 spells CASSFVGASNTEAFF. In DNA form, the CDR3 reads TGTGCCAGCAGTTTCGTCGGGGCTAGTAACACTGAAGCTTTCTTT.

The V gene is TRBV4-1, the J gene TRBJ2-7; D uncertain. Germline CDR1 MGHRA, CDR2 YSYEKL. The CDR3 spans 15 residues. V gave up 5 bases and J gave up 5 bases, with 19 bases separating them. The CDR3 spells CASSFRAGPRNEQYF. The CDR3 nucleotides are TGCGCCAGCAGCTTCAGAGCTGGACCCCGGAACGAGCAGTACTTC.

This clonotype occurred many times. The chain carries TRBV5-1 and TRBJ2-2; D is unclear. This CDR3 has 14 amino acids. Germline assignment: CDR1 SGHRS and CDR2 YFSETQ. Deletions cut 0 bases from V and 3 bases from J, with 6 bases between. CDR3 amino acids: CASSLEPDTGELFF. CDR3 nucleotides: TGCGCCAGCAGCTTGGAACCGGACACCGGGGAGCTGTTTTTT.

The chain links TRBV19 to TRBJ2-7; possibly TRBD1 for D (6 bases). Trimming shortened V by 3 bases and J by 2 bases, and 17 bases separated the two germline ends. The CDR3 extends over 16 amino acids. The germline V gene encodes CDR1 LNHDA and CDR2 SQIVND (reference sequence). The CDR3 nucleotides read TGTGCCAGTAGTATCCGACAGGCCTCGGGGCCCTACGAGCAGTACTTC. Protein product: CASSIRQASGPYEQYF.

The genes are TRBV11-2 and TRBJ2-7; 10 nucleotides agree with TRBD2. This CDR3 contains 19 residues. The germline V gene has CDR1 SGHAT and CDR2 FQNNGV. J gave up 5 bases and V 3 bases, and 19 bases lay outside the gene matches. In nucleotides, the CDR3 is TGTGCCAGCAGCTTTAGATCGGCTAGCGGGAGTTTGGTCCTCCACGAGCAGTACTTC. Translation gives CASSFRSASGSLVLHEQYF. Drawing the rest from reference TRBV11-2 and TRBJ2-7, the complete variable domain is EAGVAQSPRYKIIEKRQSVAFWCNPISGHATLYWYQQILGQGPKLLIQFQNNGVVDDSQLPKDRFSAERLKGVDSTLKIQPAKLEDSAVYLCASSFRSASGSLVLHEQYFGPGTRLTVT.

This clonotype has only a few counts. The chain couples TRBV7-6 to TRBJ2-1, with 11 bases matching TRBD2. V dropped 4 bases and J dropped 8; count of bases not matched to a gene: 10. The CDR3 contains 16 residues. Germline CDR1 SGHVS, CDR2 FNYEAQ. The CDR3 here is CASSSKTSGSSYEQFF. The CDR3 nucleotides read TGTGCCAGCAGCTCCAAAACTAGCGGGAGTTCCTATGAGCAGTTCTTC.

The chain recombines TRBV7-3 with TRBJ2-2, with 7 bases lining up with TRBD1. The ends lost 4 bases at V and 7 bases at J; junction bases unmatched: 9. CDR3 size: 15 residues. Germline CDR1 is SGHTA and CDR2 is FQGTGA. The DNA of the CDR3 is TGTGCCAGCAGCTCCACAGGGGCCCGGGGCGGGGAGCTGTTTTTT. It is translated as CASSSTGARGGELFF.

Concerning this clonotype itself: Just one base apart from a much larger clone, this may be a read error. The CDR3 DNA reads as TGCAGTGCTAGCGCTGGAAACACCATACATTTT. Protein sequence: CSASAGNTIHF. V gene TRBV20-1 combines with J gene TRBJ1-3; no clear D gene. Germline assignment: CDR1 DFQATT and CDR2 SNEGSKA (reference sequence). The CDR3 is made up of 11 amino acids.

The chain has TRBV7-2 and TRBJ2-1; perhaps TRBD2 as D (6 bases). V lost 10 bases to trimming and J lost 2 bases, with 15 bases between them. The CDR3 is made up of 14 amino acids. Germline CDR1 is SGHTA and CDR2 is FQGNSA. CDR3 nucleotides: TGTGCCACCGCCACGGGCGGGACCTACAATGAGCAGTTCTTC. It translates to CATATGGTYNEQFF.